These 8 T cell receptor beta chains came from one sample sequenced in a study of tissue T cells after allogeneic stem cell transplantation (dated by TCRdb to 2022 to 2024). Preparation of the library involved the immunoSEQ multiplex PCR assay. TCRdb stores this immuneACCESS table with in-frame sequences only. Part of the clones is absent; in the studies checked, under half of the shortfall reflects unresolved V genes, and no reason is known for the rest. The sample profile shows 25,000 to 35,000 clones; over 75% of them were found once. More than 3% of the sample comes from the top ten. Explained via the paper, the time point label denotes: recipient (host-origin) PBMCs collected before allo-HCT. The sample consisted of blood, taken before transplantation. The receptors shown here come from a woman between 18 and 49 years old who later had graft-versus-host disease after an allogeneic stem cell transplant.

The V and J genes are TRBV5-1 and TRBJ2-5; 11 nucleotides match TRBD1. V was pared by 1 base and J by 5 bases, with 10 bases of the junction left unmatched. The CDR3 spans 17 residues. Germline CDR1 reads SGHRS; CDR2 reads YFSETQ. The CDR3 loop reads CASSLPKDRGLWETQYF. CDR3 nucleotides: TGCGCCAGCAGCTTGCCCAAGGACAGGGGGCTCTGGGAGACCCAGTACTTC.

The sample holds one count of this clone. This chain joins TRBV10-3 and TRBJ1-2; 8 nucleotides align to TRBD1. The junction had 4 bases not matched to a gene; V was cut back by 4 bases and J by 0 bases. The CDR3 loop spans 15 amino acids. CDR1 ENHRY and CDR2 SYGVKD come from the germline V gene. Here the CDR3 DNA reads TGTGCCATCAGTGCGTTGGGACAGGCTAACTATGGCTACACCTTC. Translated, it gives CAISALGQANYGYTF.

This clone was picked up one time. The J gene is TRBJ1-1, the V gene TRBV19, with a weak D call TRBD1 (5 bases). CDR3 size: 15 residues. CDR1 LNHDA and CDR2 SQIVND come from the germline V gene (reference sequence). Deletions cut 1 base from V and 7 bases from J, with 16 bases between. CDR3 region: CASSIGSGAVNEAFF. The CDR3 DNA sequence: TGTGCCAGTAGTATAGGCTCTGGGGCGGTGAATGAAGCTTTCTTT.

This clone was picked up a small number of times. The chain joins TRBV18 to TRBJ2-7, with D possibly TRBD1 on 6 matching bases. V gave up 3 bases and J gave up 6 bases, with 15 bases separating them. CDR3 length: 14 amino acids. From germline, CDR1 is KGHSH and CDR2 LQKENI. The CDR3 coding sequence is TGTGCCAGCTCACCCCAAGCAGGGGCGGGCGAGCAGTACTTC. Its translation is CASSPQAGAGEQYF.

J is TRBJ2-1 and V is TRBV6-2 or TRBV6-3; 8 nucleotides agree with TRBD1. The CDR3 sequence is 14 residues long. J lost 7 bases, V lost 4 bases, and 6 bases had no gene match. CDR1 is MNHEY, CDR2 SVGEGT, per germline. The chain's CDR3 is CASSFGTGENEQFF. CDR3 nucleotide sequence: TGTGCCAGCAGTTTCGGGACAGGTGAAAATGAGCAGTTCTTC.

The rearrangement joins TRBV2 to TRBJ2-2; D possibly corresponds to TRBD1 (5 bases). This CDR3 has 13 amino acids. Trimming cost V 5 bases and J 4 bases, with 8 bases left between them. In germline, CDR1 is SNHLY, CDR2 FYNNEI. Here the CDR3 reads CASSLRGTGELFF. In DNA form, the CDR3 reads TGTGCCAGCAGTTTAAGGGGCACCGGGGAGCTGTTTTTT.

This sequence joins TRBV2 and TRBJ1-5, with D perhaps TRBD1 (6 bases). The CDR3 has 15 residues. Trimming left V 4 bases short and J 6 bases short, with 16 bases between. Germline values: CDR1 SNHLY, CDR2 FYNNEI. As DNA, the CDR3 is TGTGCCAGCAGTGCCCTTTTGGGGGCAAGTCAGCCCCAGCATTTT. It yields the protein CASSALLGASQPQHF.

The chain carries TRBV7-3 and TRBJ2-2; D gene uncertain. Trimming shortened V by 2 bases and J by 2 bases, and 9 bases separated the two germline ends. Germline CDR1 and CDR2: SGHTA and FQGTGA. This CDR3 has 15 residues. The CDR3 loop is CASSLQKLNTGELFF. The CDR3 coding sequence is TGTGCCAGCAGCTTACAAAAGCTCAACACCGGGGAGCTGTTTTTT.